This entry is about one TCR beta chain. This sample includes further DNA sequences coding for the same CDR3. Unsorted PBMC DNA underwent sequencing on ten immunoSEQ deep assay plates. Generated by immunoSEQ multiplex PCR, the TCRdb table keeps only in-frame clones and is missing some. The sample carries about 480,000 clones, 75% to 80% recorded once. Trimming removed 0 bases from V and 0 bases from J, with 6 bases in between. The CDR3 length is 15 residues. Germline V gives CDR1 SGHRS, CDR2 YFSETQ. This specimen comes from a study of shared clonotypes between healthy human individuals. This sequence joins TRBV5-1 and TRBJ2-2; TRBD1 might be the D (5 bases). The origin of this receptor is a woman in her thirties or forties in good health. Some clones in this sample may be carry-over from other donors' samples. The specimen was PBMCs. The CDR3 bases are TGCGCCAGCAGCTTGGTAGGGGCGAACACCGGGGAGCTGTTTTTT. The encoded protein is CASSLVGANTGELFF.